This TCR beta chain was captured by sequencing in a study of cytomegalovirus exposure and HLA in healthy donors. This clone was found a few times. In the PCR, 60 Vbeta and 13 Jbeta primers were used. The data were produced by immunoSEQ multiplex PCR, yet TCRdb's version contains in-frame clones alone and is incomplete. Counted here are around 88,000 clones, around 73% occurring once; the ten biggest clones make up about 4%. The CDR3 covers 15 residues. V lost 7 bases, J lost 7 bases, and 10 bases stayed unmatched. Germline values: CDR1 LNHDA, CDR2 SQIVND (reference sequence). This TCR was recovered from a woman in her forties in good health and CMV-seropositive. The chain combines TRBV19 with TRBJ1-4; 9 bases match TRBD1. Sequencing used PBMCs. The CDR3 DNA reads TGTGCCAGTACGCCTCCCGGGACAGGGAGTGAAAAACTGTTTTTT. Residues: CASTPPGTGSEKLFF.